This T cell receptor beta chain was recorded in a study of blood T cell repertoires in COVID-19. This CDR3 is built from 12 residues. CDR1 is MNHEY and CDR2 is SVGAGI in the germline V gene. Losses at the gene ends were 10 bases for V and 4 bases for J; bases not matched to a gene: 4. As processed by the authors: Amplifying reference gene primers gave estimates of nucleated cell counts. Here immunoSEQ multiplex PCR was the method, and the copy in TCRdb shows in-frame clones only, minus some. V and J calls and clone size are those listed in that table; D and trimming were worked out from the DNA. Of a few hundred thousand clones listed, 87% were seen once; the top ten hold 0.9% to 1.2%. Individuals aged roughly 18 to 95 years were recruited from roughly 22 US areas. The study counted Cohort 3 donors as recovered given two negative PCRs, clearance, or symptom resolution.

The chain employs TRBV6-5 and TRBJ1-1; 9 nucleotides align to TRBD1. Sequenced input: PBMCs or T cells enriched from blood (not recorded which). This TCR derives from a woman under 40 who had recovered from COVID-19. Written as DNA, the CDR3 is TGTGCCATACAGGGGGCGGTCACTGAAGCTTTCTTT. Protein product: CAIQGAVTEAFF.